Listed below are T cell receptor beta chains from one sample, sequenced in a study of cytotoxic CD8 clonotypes in ibrutinib-treated CLL. Using immunoSEQ multiplex PCR, the repertoire was profiled, and TCRdb retains in-frame clones only, with some absent. The data show 55,000 to 85,000 clones, 90% seen once. This specimen consisted of PBMCs, obtained after 12 months of ibrutinib treatment. The receptors originated from a human donor with chronic lymphocytic leukemia. CDR3s include the opening cysteine and the closing phenylalanine or tryptophan. Each record gives: D gene, clone size, V gene, J gene, CDR3 DNA, CDR3 protein. A D gene is named only where the DNA matches it firmly. Where a row states a size, it is once, few, many or the class of an expanded clone; other rows omit it.

TRBD2	-	TRBV5-1	TRBJ2-1	TGCGCCAGCAGCTTGAGACTAGCGGGACTGGGTGAGCAGTTCTTC	CASSLRLAGLGEQFF
-	-	TRBV2	TRBJ1-5	TGTGCCAGCAGCGACCGGGACTTAGATAGCAATCAGCCCCAGCATTTT	CASSDRDLDSNQPQHF
TRBD1	-	TRBV5-1	TRBJ1-2	TGCGCCAGCAGCCTCCGGGACAGGGGGCTTTATGGCTACACCTTC	CASSLRDRGLYGYTF
-	-	TRBV5-6	TRBJ2-3	TGTGCCAGCAGCTTGGGCCTGGTTGGGTCGGTGCATACGCAGTATTTT	CASSLGLVGSVHTQYF
-	few	TRBV14	TRBJ1-2	TGTGCCAGCAGCCAAGAGAGCGTTGGACGCCGATTAGTAGGCTACACCTTC	CASSQESVGRRLVGYTF
-	-	TRBV6-1	TRBJ2-1	TGTGCCAGCAGTGAACGACCGGTTAGCTCCTACAATGAGCAGTTCTTC	CASSERPVSSYNEQFF
-	once	TRBV10-2	TRBJ1-5	TGCGCCAGCAGTGACAGGACAGATGATCACCTTAATCAGCCCCAGCATTTT	CASSDRTDDHLNQPQHF
-	once	TRBV28	TRBJ2-1	TGTGCCAGCAGTACCTCACTAGAGGGTGAGCAGTTCTTC	CASSTSLEGEQFF
-	few	TRBV28	TRBJ1-3	TGTGCCAGCAGTTTAGGCGGAGACTCTGGAAACACCATATATTTT	CASSLGGDSGNTIYF
-	once	TRBV7-6	TRBJ2-2	TGTGCCAGCAGCTTAGCGCTTTCCAGGGCGAACACCGGGGAGCTGTTTTTT	CASSLALSRANTGELFF
-	-	TRBV14	TRBJ2-7	TGTGCCAGCAGCCAAGTTCGGGGCTCCGAGCAGTACTTC	CASSQVRGSEQYF
TRBD1	few	TRBV27	TRBJ1-2	TGTGCCAGCAGTCACCGGGACAGGGATGGCTACACCTTC	CASSHRDRDGYTF
-	-	TRBV19	TRBJ1-4	TGTGCCAGTAGGAATCTGGGTTCTAATGAAAAACTGTTTTTT	CASRNLGSNEKLFF
TRBD2	-	TRBV5-1	TRBJ2-1	TGCGCCAGCAGCTTCGAACAGGCCCCGGGTAGCGGGAGGTTAGTAGGCTCCTACAATGAGCAGTTCTTC	CASSFEQAPGSGRLVGSYNEQFF
-	-	TRBV7-2	TRBJ1-1	TGTGCCAGCAGCTTATCGGGGACACCTCTGAACACTGAAGCTTTCTTT	CASSLSGTPLNTEAFF
TRBD1	-	TRBV5-3	TRBJ2-7	TGTGCCAGAAGCTCCCTTTGGGACAGCTACGAGCAGTACTTC	CARSSLWDSYEQYF
-	-	TRBV7-2	TRBJ2-3	TGTGCCAGCAGCGGCCACCGGGACCGTGACACAGATACGCAGTATTTT	CASSGHRDRDTDTQYF
TRBD1	-	TRBV11-2	TRBJ1-1	TGTGCCAGCAGCTTAGATGTTCAGGGGGGGACTGAAGCTTTCTTT	CASSLDVQGGTEAFF
-	-	TRBV6-5	TRBJ1-5	TGTGCCAGCCGCGGACCAGGGAATCAGCCCCAGCATTTT	CASRGPGNQPQHF
-	-	TRBV18	TRBJ2-7	TGTGCCAGCTCATTCGGACAGTGGGGCTACGAGCAGTACTTC	CASSFGQWGYEQYF
TRBD1	-	TRBV6-6	TRBJ1-1	TGTGCCAGCAGCCCCGAAGCCAGGGGGCTTACTGAAGCTTTCTTT	CASSPEARGLTEAFF
-	-	TRBV29-1	TRBJ2-2	TGCAGCTATTGGTGGGGGGACGGGGAGCTGTTTTTT	CSYWWGDGELFF
TRBD2	-	TRBV23-1	TRBJ2-5	TGCGCCAGCAGGGGAGGGACCCAAGAGACCCAGTACTTC	CASRGGTQETQYF
TRBD1	-	TRBV19	TRBJ2-7	TGTGCCAGTAGTACCGCCGGGACAGGTTGGGGCGAGCAGTACTTC	CASSTAGTGWGEQYF
TRBD2	-	TRBV2	TRBJ2-5	TGTGCCAGCAGTGACGTCCCTAGCGGATTAGAGACCCAGTACTTC	CASSDVPSGLETQYF
-	-	TRBV7-9	TRBJ2-1	TGTGCCAGCTACCATAGCCCGAATGAGCAGTTCTTC	CASYHSPNEQFF
-	-	TRBV6-1	TRBJ1-2	TGTGCCAGCAGAATACAGAGAATTAACTATGGCTACACCTTC	CASRIQRINYGYTF
-	-	TRBV28	TRBJ1-4	TGTGCCAGCAGTCGGGACAAAGTTTATGAAAAACTGTTTTTT	CASSRDKVYEKLFF
-	-	TRBV4-1	TRBJ1-1	TGCGCCAGCAGCCAAGATATAAGAGACACTGAAGCTTTCTTT	CASSQDIRDTEAFF
-	-	TRBV9	TRBJ1-4	TGTGCCAGCAGCGTAGCGGCATCTCTAAGGGAAAAACTGTTTTTT	CASSVAASLREKLFF
TRBD2	-	TRBV9	TRBJ2-1	TGTGCCAGCAGCGTAGTAGGGATAGCGGGAGTAGGTGAGCAGTTCTTC	CASSVVGIAGVGEQFF
-	-	TRBV30	TRBJ1-1	TGTGCCTGGAGTGGGGGTTTGGGCACTGAAGCTTTCTTT	CAWSGGLGTEAFF
-	-	TRBV29-1	TRBJ1-2	TGCAGCGTTGACGAGGGGGTCTATGGCTACACCTTC	CSVDEGVYGYTF
-	-	TRBV30	TRBJ2-7	TGTGCCTGCCCAGGCCCGGCCTACGAGCAGTACTTC	CACPGPAYEQYF
TRBD1	once	TRBV2	TRBJ1-2	TGTGCCAGCAGTTTTTCCGGGACAGGGGGAACCCTAAGCTATGGCTACACCTTC	CASSFSGTGGTLSYGYTF
TRBD2	-	TRBV5-1	TRBJ2-5	TGCGCCAGCAGCTTGGGGATTAGCGGGAGAACGGAGACCCAGTACTTC	CASSLGISGRTETQYF
-	-	TRBV19	TRBJ1-5	TGTGCCAGTAGTCCCGTCAGGGGCAATCAGCCCCAGCATTTT	CASSPVRGNQPQHF
TRBD1	once	TRBV7-9	TRBJ1-2	TGTGCCAGCAGCCCTTCGGGGGACAGCGCTAACTATGGCTACACCTTC	CASSPSGDSANYGYTF
TRBD2	-	TRBV5-8	TRBJ2-1	TGTGCCAGCAGCTTGGGTGTTAGGGCTAGCGGCACCCTCTCCTACAATGAGCAGTTCTTC	CASSLGVRASGTLSYNEQFF
TRBD1	-	TRBV19	TRBJ1-1	TGTGCCAGCCAAACCGGGACAGGGATTATGAACACTGAAGCTTTCTTT	CASQTGTGIMNTEAFF
-	-	TRBV6-5	TRBJ2-5	TGTGCCAGCAATTTTGGGGAGACCCAGTACTTC	CASNFGETQYF
-	-	TRBV7-3	TRBJ2-1	TGTGCCAGCAGTCACCTAGGGTCCGGGAATGAGCAGTTCTTC	CASSHLGSGNEQFF
-	-	TRBV9	TRBJ2-7	TGTGCCAGCAGCCCTAGGGGAGGTTCGACGAGCTCCTACGAGCAGTACTTC	CASSPRGGSTSSYEQYF
-	-	TRBV28	TRBJ2-3	TGTGCCAGCAGTTTTTCCTACGGGATTACGACAGATACGCAGTATTTT	CASSFSYGITTDTQYF
-	-	TRBV5-1	TRBJ2-1	TGCGCCAGCAGCTTGGAGGGGTTCCCGGTTGAGCAGTTCTTC	CASSLEGFPVEQFF
-	-	TRBV10-2	TRBJ1-2	TGCGCCAGCAGTGACAGGAGAGCTAACTATGGCTACACCTTC	CASSDRRANYGYTF
-	-	TRBV5-1	TRBJ1-4	TGCGCCAGCAGCTTGCCCTCAAACGCCGGGACAAGTAATGAAAAACTGTTTTTT	CASSLPSNAGTSNEKLFF
-	-	TRBV4-1	TRBJ2-5	TGCGCCAGCAGCCAAGATACGGCCGATTTGGAGACCCAGTACTTC	CASSQDTADLETQYF
TRBD1	-	TRBV4-2	TRBJ1-5	TGTGCCAGCAGCCAAGGGGGACAGGGGAGTCAGCCCCAGCATTTT	CASSQGGQGSQPQHF
TRBD1	-	TRBV19	TRBJ1-1	TGTGCCAGTAGTATAGATCCCCCGGACAGGGGTTCTGAAGCTTTCTTT	CASSIDPPDRGSEAFF
TRBD1	-	TRBV29-1	TRBJ1-4	TGCAGCGTTTCCCGTGGGGGACAGTCGGACGAAAAACTGTTTTTT	CSVSRGGQSDEKLFF
-	-	TRBV6-5	TRBJ1-2	TGTGCCAGCAGTCCCATACTACAGGGTGACTATGGCTACACCTTC	CASSPILQGDYGYTF
-	-	TRBV27	TRBJ2-7	TGTGCCAGCAGTTTCATCGGGTTGGCCTACGAGCAGTACTTC	CASSFIGLAYEQYF
TRBD1	-	TRBV27	TRBJ2-2	TGTGCCAGCACCCCAATGGCAGGGGGCGCCGGGGAGCTGTTTTTT	CASTPMAGGAGELFF
-	-	TRBV7-9	TRBJ1-3	TGTGCCAGCAGCTCGCGGACAGAGATCGGAAACACCATATATTTT	CASSSRTEIGNTIYF
TRBD2	-	TRBV9	TRBJ2-1	TGTGCCAGCAGCGCTGGCGGGAGGGCCCGTGAGCAGTTCTTC	CASSAGGRAREQFF
TRBD2	-	TRBV28	TRBJ2-5	TGTGCCAGCAGTCAGACGGGACTAGCGGGAGTCTCCCCAGAGACCCAGTACTTC	CASSQTGLAGVSPETQYF
-	-	TRBV6-5	TRBJ1-3	TGTGCCAGCAGCCGAATAGGTTCTGGAAACACCATATATTTT	CASSRIGSGNTIYF
-	-	TRBV7-9	TRBJ2-5	TGTGCCAGCAGCGGGGGCTTACAAGAGACCCAGTACTTC	CASSGGLQETQYF
-	-	TRBV4-1	TRBJ2-2	TGCGCCAGCAGCCGGGAGGACGGGGAGCTGTTTTTT	CASSREDGELFF